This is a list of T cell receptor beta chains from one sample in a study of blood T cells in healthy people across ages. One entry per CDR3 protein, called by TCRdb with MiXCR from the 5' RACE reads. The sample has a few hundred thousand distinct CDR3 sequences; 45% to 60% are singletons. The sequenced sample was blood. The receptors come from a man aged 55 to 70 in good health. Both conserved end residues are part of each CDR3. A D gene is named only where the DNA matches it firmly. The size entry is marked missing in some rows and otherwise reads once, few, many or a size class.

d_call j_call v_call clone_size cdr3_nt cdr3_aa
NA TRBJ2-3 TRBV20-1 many TGCAGTGCTTCAGGAGGGCTATTAAACACAGATACGCAGTATTTT CSASGGLLNTDTQYF
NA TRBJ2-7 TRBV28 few TGTGCCAGCAGTTCCTCTGGACAGCTCTACGAGCAGTACTTC CASSSSGQLYEQYF
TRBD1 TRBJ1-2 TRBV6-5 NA TGTGCCAGCAGTTACTCGGAGGGGGCCTCTGGCTACACCTTC CASSYSEGASGYTF
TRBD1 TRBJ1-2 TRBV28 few TGTGCCAGCAGTTTCCCGGGACAGGGGGACTATGGCTACACCTTC CASSFPGQGDYGYTF
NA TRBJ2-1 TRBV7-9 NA TGTGCCAGCAGCCGAGGGGAGCTGGGCAATGAGCAGTTCTTC CASSRGELGNEQFF
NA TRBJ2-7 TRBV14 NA TGTGCCAGCAGCCAAGTGGACGGCTACGAGCAGTACTTC CASSQVDGYEQYF
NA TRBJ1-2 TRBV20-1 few TGCAGTGCTCCCCCGGGAGGGGGTCTCTATGGCTACACCTTC CSAPPGGGLYGYTF
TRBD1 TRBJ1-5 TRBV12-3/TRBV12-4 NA TGTGCCAGCAGTGGGACAGCCTCCGGGCCCCAGCATTTT CASSGTASGPQHF
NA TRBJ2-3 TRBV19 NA TGTGCCAGTAGTCCCCAGGGGCAGGGGCCGTTCGGCACAGATACGCAGTATTTT CASSPQGQGPFGTDTQYF
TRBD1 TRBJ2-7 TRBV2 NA TGTGCCAGCAGTGAACGGCGCAGGGGGCCGTACTTC CASSERRRGPYF
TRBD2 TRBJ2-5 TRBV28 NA TGTGCCAGCCGGCTAGCGGGAAAATTAGAGACCCAGTACTTC CASRLAGKLETQYF
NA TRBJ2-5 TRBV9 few TGTGCCAGCAGCGTAGAGGGAGTAGGCGGGCTCCAAGAGACCCAGTACTTC CASSVEGVGGLQETQYF
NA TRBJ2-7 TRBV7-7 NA TGTGCTAGCAGCTTAAAAGGGGGAGCGGGCTACAATGAGCAGTACTTC CASSLKGGAGYNEQYF
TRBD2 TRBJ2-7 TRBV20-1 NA TGCAGTGCTAGAGAACCAGCGGGAGGGCCGAAAGAGCAGTACTTC CSAREPAGGPKEQYF
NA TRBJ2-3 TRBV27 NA TGTGCCAGCAGTCCACAGAACAAAGCCCAAGATACGCAGTATTTT CASSPQNKAQDTQYF
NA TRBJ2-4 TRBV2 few TGTGCCAGCAGTGAAGCGCCGACTAGTTCCAAAAACATTCAGTACTTC CASSEAPTSSKNIQYF
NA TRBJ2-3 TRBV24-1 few TGTGCCACCAGACCGAGTACCACAGATACGCAGTATTTT CATRPSTTDTQYF
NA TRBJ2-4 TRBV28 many TGTGCCAGCAGCTTAGTGGGGGCCAAAAACATTCAGTACTTC CASSLVGAKNIQYF
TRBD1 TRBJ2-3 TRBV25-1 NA TGTGCCAGCAGACCGCAGGGGGCTCTTGATACGCAGTATTTT CASRPQGALDTQYF
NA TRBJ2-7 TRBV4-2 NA TGTGCCAGCAGCCAAGATAGCACCTACGAGCAGTACTTC CASSQDSTYEQYF
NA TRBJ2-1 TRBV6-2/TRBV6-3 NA TGTGCCAGCACCTACGGGGATGAGCAGTTCTTC CASTYGDEQFF
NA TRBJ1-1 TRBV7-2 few TGTGCCAGCAGCTCGCAAGGCGGATCAAACACTGAAGCTTTCTTT CASSSQGGSNTEAFF
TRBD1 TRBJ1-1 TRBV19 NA TGTGCCAGTAGGGACAGGACGGACACTGAAGCTTTCTTT CASRDRTDTEAFF
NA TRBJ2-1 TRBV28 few TGTGCCAGCAGTCCACATGTACAGGGAGGCTACAATGAGCAGTTCTTC CASSPHVQGGYNEQFF
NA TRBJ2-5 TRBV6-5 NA TGTGCCAGCACACGGGGGAAGGGAGAGACCCAGTACTTC CASTRGKGETQYF
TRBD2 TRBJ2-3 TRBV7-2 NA TGTGCCAGCAGCTTCACGACTAGCGGGAGGGCAGATACGCAGTATTTT CASSFTTSGRADTQYF